This T cell receptor (beta chain) was obtained from a study of T cells in Graves' hyperthyroidism and ophthalmopathy. Findings and caveats of the study: Among clonotypes expanded in thyroid above 0.001, most were also found in blood.

The CDR3 regions of TCR beta were amplified from RNA transcripts. HTBI primers drove first-round RT-PCR of the TCR CDR3. Each CDR3 protein is one row after TCRdb ran MiXCR on the multiplex PCR reads. The data show approximately 300,000 distinct CDR3 sequences, with about 15% seen just once and over 50% held by the top ten. Clinical symptoms, serum thyroxine, TRAb, thyroid ultrasound and orbital computed tomography informed diagnoses. This clonotype has a count of ten or more. Its cognate antigen is unknown. Losses at the gene ends were 5 bases for V and 4 bases for J; bases not matched to a gene: 9. This CDR3 spans 15 amino acids. Germline CDR1 SGHTA, CDR2 FQGNSA.

V is TRBV7-2 and J is TRBJ1-2; 8 bases line up with TRBD1. Sequencing was performed on blood. The sequence was obtained from a woman aged 55-69 years with Graves' ophthalmopathy. The CDR3 nucleotides read TGTGCCAGCAGCCCCAATCGGGACAGGTTCTATGGCTACACCTTC. Translation: CASSPNRDRFYGYTF.